The rows below give T cell receptor beta chains drawn from one sample of a study of tumor and adjacent non-tumor tissue in lung cancer. TCRdb reanalysed the multiplex PCR reads using MiXCR and keeps one entry per CDR3 protein. The sample contains about 93,000 distinct CDR3 sequences, around two thirds of which appear only once. The sequenced sample consisted of lung tumor tissue. These TCRs come from a man in his 70s with non-small cell lung cancer. CDR3s include the opening cysteine and the closing phenylalanine or tryptophan. The order of the fields is J gene, D gene, V gene, clone size, CDR3 protein, CDR3 DNA. D genes are given only for firm matches. Where a row states a size, it is once, few, many or the class of an expanded clone; other rows omit it.

J: TRBJ1-2; D: .; V: TRBV7-9; size: few; CDR3: CASSVGTVYGYTF; DNA: TGTGCCAGCAGCGTAGGGACGGTCTATGGCTACACCTTC
J: TRBJ2-1; D: .; V: TRBV4-2; size: .; CDR3: CASSRRGSSRNGQFF; DNA: TGTGCCAGCAGTCGCCGAGGGAGTTCTCGGAATGGGCAGTTCTTC
J: TRBJ2-1; D: .; V: TRBV6-2/TRBV6-3; size: many; CDR3: CASSYLTNSISYNEQFF; DNA: TGTGCCAGCAGTTACCTCACCAACTCGATCTCCTACAATGAGCAGTTCTTC
J: TRBJ2-6; D: .; V: TRBV29-1; size: medium-sized; CDR3: CSVAGALAGANVLTF; DNA: TGCAGCGTCGCCGGGGCCCTGGCTGGGGCCAACGTCCTGACTTTC
J: TRBJ2-5; D: .; V: TRBV6-1; size: few; CDR3: CASSDWGNQETQYF; DNA: TGTGCCAGCAGTGATTGGGGAAATCAAGAGACCCAGTACTTC
J: TRBJ2-2; D: .; V: TRBV29-1; size: .; CDR3: CSVTRGAQNTGELFF; DNA: TGCAGCGTAACACGAGGGGCTCAGAACACCGGGGAGCTGTTTTTT
J: TRBJ2-3; D: TRBD1; V: TRBV6-1; size: .; CDR3: CASRDRINQSQYF; DNA: TGTGCCAGCAGGGACAGGATTAATCAGTCCCAGTATTTT
J: TRBJ2-3; D: .; V: TRBV5-1; size: .; CDR3: CASSTRYVRSDTQYF; DNA: TGCGCCAGCAGCACCCGGTACGTGAGGTCAGATACGCAGTATTTT
J: TRBJ1-5; D: .; V: TRBV20-1; size: .; CDR3: CSARPRGSVSNQHQHF; DNA: TGCAGTGCTAGGCCGCGGGGGTCGGTCAGCAATCAGCACCAGCATTTT
J: TRBJ2-7; D: .; V: TRBV12-3/TRBV12-4; size: .; CDR3: CTSSSHKVRYF; DNA: TGTACCAGCAGCTCACACAAGGTTCGGTACTTC
J: TRBJ2-7; D: TRBD2; V: TRBV4-2; size: .; CDR3: CASSPTGGGACKQYF; DNA: TGTGCCAGCAGCCCGACCGGGGGGGGGGCATGCAAGCAGTACTTC
J: TRBJ2-3; D: .; V: TRBV11-2; size: .; CDR3: CANSRLNADTRYF; DNA: TGTGCCAACAGCCGGCTAAATGCAGATACGCGGTATTTT
J: TRBJ1-1; D: .; V: TRBV4-2; size: .; CDR3: CARSQEVRFRLTKTGLFGAFF; DNA: TGTGCCAGGAGCCAAGAAGTCCGATTCCGACTAACCAAGACAGGATTATTTGGAGCTTTCTTT
J: TRBJ2-5; D: .; V: TRBV7-8; size: few; CDR3: CASSFNRETQYF; DNA: TGTGCCAGCAGCTTCAATAGGGAGACCCAGTACTTC
J: TRBJ1-5; D: .; V: TRBV2; size: .; CDR3: CASGEARGLTFGRQPQHF; DNA: TGTGCCAGCGGTGAAGCGCGTGGGTTAACGTTCGGGCGACAGCCCCAGCATTTT
J: TRBJ1-1; D: .; V: TRBV29-1; size: .; CDR3: CSVAMDGETEAFF; DNA: TGCAGCGTTGCCATGGACGGGGAAACTGAAGCTTTCTTT
J: TRBJ2-7; D: TRBD2; V: TRBV11-1; size: .; CDR3: CASSSADGGAYKQYF; DNA: TGTGCCAGCAGCTCCGCAGACGGGGGGGCTTACAAGCAGTACTTT
J: TRBJ2-4; D: .; V: TRBV29-1; size: .; CDR3: CSVMVPGNIRYF; DNA: TGCAGCGTTATGGTCCCCGGGAACATTCGGTACTTC
J: TRBJ1-1; D: .; V: TRBV6-1; size: many; CDR3: CASIITGNAEAFF; DNA: TGTGCCAGCATTATTACAGGGAACGCTGAAGCTTTCTTT
J: TRBJ2-5; D: .; V: TRBV11-2; size: .; CDR3: CASSLNSQQETQYF; DNA: TGTGCGAGCAGCTTAAATTCCCAGCAAGAGACCCAGTACTTC
J: TRBJ1-1; D: .; V: TRBV6-6; size: .; CDR3: CVSRRHPRGCFF; DNA: TGTGTCAGCAGGCGACACCCCCGAGGATGTTTCTTT
J: TRBJ2-2; D: .; V: TRBV28; size: .; CDR3: CASSSPVLGLNTGELFF; DNA: TGTGCCAGCAGTTCCCCGGTTTTAGGGCTGAACACCGGGGAGCTGTTTTTT
J: TRBJ2-3; D: .; V: TRBV11-1; size: .; CDR3: CASSGKGPDTHYF; DNA: TGTGCCAGCAGCGGGAAAGGGCCAGATACGCACTATTTT
J: TRBJ2-3; D: .; V: TRBV20-1; size: .; CDR3: CSAGEGDRFNTQYF; DNA: TGCAGTGCGGGAGAGGGCGATAGGTTCAATACGCAGTATTTT
J: TRBJ2-7; D: .; V: TRBV11-2; size: .; CDR3: CASSPIAATGTYEQHF; DNA: TGTGCCAGCAGCCCGATTGCCGCGACAGGTACCTACGAGCAGCACTTC
J: TRBJ1-1; D: TRBD1; V: TRBV29-1; size: .; CDR3: CSVEERTGGTKAFF; DNA: TGCAGCGTTGAAGAGCGGACAGGGGGGACTAAAGCTTTCTTT
J: TRBJ1-2; D: .; V: TRBV20-1; size: few; CDR3: CSARLDRNYGYTF; DNA: TGCAGTGCTAGACTGGACCGGAATTATGGCTACACCTTC
J: TRBJ2-1; D: .; V: TRBV7-9; size: few; CDR3: CASSPRAGGEFNEQFF; DNA: TGTGCCAGCAGCCCACGGGCGGGCGGGGAATTCAATGAGCAGTTCTTC
J: TRBJ1-3; D: .; V: TRBV4-2; size: .; CDR3: CASSRDKARNGNTIYF; DNA: TGTGCCAGCAGCCGAGATAAGGCACGGAACGGGAACACCATATATTTT
J: TRBJ1-3; D: .; V: TRBV30; size: few; CDR3: CARNWGGNAGNTIYF; DNA: TGTGCCCGGAATTGGGGGGGAAATGCTGGAAACACCATATATTTT